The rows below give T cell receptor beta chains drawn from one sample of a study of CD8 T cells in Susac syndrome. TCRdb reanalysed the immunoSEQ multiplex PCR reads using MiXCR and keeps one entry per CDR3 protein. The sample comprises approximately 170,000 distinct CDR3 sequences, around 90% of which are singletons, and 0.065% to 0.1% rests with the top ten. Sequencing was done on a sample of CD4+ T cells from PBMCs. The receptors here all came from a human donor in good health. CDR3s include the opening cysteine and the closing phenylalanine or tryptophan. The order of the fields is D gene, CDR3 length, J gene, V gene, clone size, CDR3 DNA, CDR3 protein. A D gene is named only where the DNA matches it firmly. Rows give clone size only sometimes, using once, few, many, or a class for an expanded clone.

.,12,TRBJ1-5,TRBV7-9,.,TGTGCCAGCAGTTCGCAGGACCAGCCCCAGCATTTT,CASSSQDQPQHF
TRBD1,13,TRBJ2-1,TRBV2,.,TGTGCCAGCAGAGAGGACAGGGTTAATGAGCAGTTCTTC,CASREDRVNEQFF
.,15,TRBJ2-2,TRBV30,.,TGTGCCTGGAGTGTCATACCAGTCTACACCGGGGAGCTGTTTTTT,CAWSVIPVYTGELFF
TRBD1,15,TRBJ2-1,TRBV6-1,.,TGTGCCAGCAGTGAATTGGCAGGGGGCTACAATGAGCAGTTCTTC,CASSELAGGYNEQFF
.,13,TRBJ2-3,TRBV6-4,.,TGTGCCAGCAGTGACGGGAACACAGATACGCAGTATTTT,CASSDGNTDTQYF
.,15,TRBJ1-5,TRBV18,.,TGTGCCAGCTCACCCGGGGCAAGGGGGGAAGAGCCCCAGCATTTT,CASSPGARGEEPQHF
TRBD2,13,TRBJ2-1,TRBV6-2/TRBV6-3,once,TGTGCCAGCAGAGCAGCGGGAGGGAATGAGCAGTTCTTC,CASRAAGGNEQFF
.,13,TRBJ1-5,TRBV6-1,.,TGTGCCAGCAGGGAGGACAGCTATCAGCCCCAGCATTTT,CASREDSYQPQHF
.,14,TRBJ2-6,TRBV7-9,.,TGTGCCAGCACCGGGACTCGTGGGGCCAACGTCCTGACTTTC,CASTGTRGANVLTF
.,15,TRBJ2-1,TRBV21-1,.,TGTGCCAGCAGTTCCCACAGGGTAGCCCACAATGAGCAGTTCTTC,CASSSHRVAHNEQFF